One sample yielded the 3 T cell receptor beta chains listed below, sequenced in a study of T-cell memory formation after mild COVID-19. In TCRdb, the 5' RACE reads were re-called with MiXCR into one record per CDR3 protein. The table records about 610,000 distinct CDR3 sequences, 17% of them present only once. Material: PBMCs or a T cell subset sorted from them (not recorded which). Receptors originate from an adult woman who had mild COVID-19 (a few samples of this study predate the infection). Cell type and time point are not known.

The chain carries TRBV18 and TRBJ1-4; a weak D match, TRBD1 (6 bases). This CDR3 has 14 residues. CDR1 is KGHSH, CDR2 LQKENI, per germline. V gave up 3 bases and J gave up 6 bases, with 11 bases separating them. The CDR3 nucleotides are TGTGCCAGCTCACCTGGGGGGCAAGATGAAAAACTGTTTTTT. Translating it yields CASSPGGQDEKLFF.

The sample holds a few counts of this clonotype. J is TRBJ1-4 and V is TRBV30; 9 positions agree with TRBD1. Germline V lookup: CDR1 GTSNPN, CDR2 SVGIG (reference sequence). This CDR3 has 16 amino acids. V was pared by 3 bases and J by 2 bases, with 7 bases of the junction left unmatched. The CDR3 coding sequence is TGTGCCTGGAGCATGAACAGGGGGCATACTAATGAAAAACTGTTTTTT. As protein: CAWSMNRGHTNEKLFF.

Many counts were recorded for this clonotype. The genes are TRBV29-1 and TRBJ2-1, with D possibly being TRBD2 (5 bases). Germline CDR1 and CDR2: SQVTM and ANQGSEA. Trimming removed 2 bases at V and 4 bases at J, with 6 bases between. The CDR3 runs to 12 residues. CDR3 sequence: CSVERGYNEQFF. In DNA, the CDR3 is TGCAGCGTTGAACGAGGGTACAATGAGCAGTTCTTC.